A single T cell receptor (beta chain) is shown here with its context. Its target is not known. The same CDR3 also results from other DNA sequences found in this sample. The data were produced by immunoSEQ multiplex PCR, yet TCRdb's version contains in-frame clones alone and is incomplete. The sample shows fewer than 35,000 clones, 70% to 90% of them seen only once. Trimming cost V 7 bases and J 0 bases; bases outside gene matches: 8. The CDR3 length is 16 residues. The germline CDR1 and CDR2 sequences are MDHEN and SYDVKM. This sample was included in a study of multiple sclerosis patients with progressive multifocal leukoencephalopathy. Points from the study as a whole: PML-onset expanded TRB clones were detectable before and during natalizumab therapy.

Specified time point: before natalizumab initiation. The sequence was obtained from a human donor with multiple sclerosis. V and J are TRBV28 and TRBJ2-1; 8 bases map to TRBD2. Sequenced material: PBMCs. The CDR3, as DNA: TGTGCCAGCACTTCAGGAGGGACTAGCTCCTACAATGAGCAGTTCTTC. As protein: CASTSGGTSSYNEQFF.